A selection of T cell receptor beta chains follows, all from one sample in a study of blood T cell repertoires in COVID-19. Some clones are missing from TCRdb's copy, which holds only in-frame ones; the method was immunoSEQ multiplex PCR. The sample carries approximately 150,000 clones, more than 70% recorded once. Sequenced: peripheral blood. Receptors originate from a human donor in a cohort sampled during active COVID-19. The CDR3 runs from the conserved cysteine through the conserved F or W. Fields, in order: clone size, D gene, J gene, V gene, CDR3 DNA, CDR3 protein. A D gene is named only where the DNA matches it firmly. Not every row has a clone size; where given, it reads once, few, many or a size class.

>-|-|TRBJ2-5|TRBV5-5
TGTGCCAGCAGCTTTATCGGGGAAGAGACCCAGTACTTC
CASSFIGEETQYF
>-|TRBD1|TRBJ1-1|TRBV7-9
TGTGCCAGCAGCTTTGCAGGGGGCACTGAAGCTTTCTTT
CASSFAGGTEAFF
>once|-|TRBJ1-1|TRBV5-1
TGCGCCAGCAGCCCGGGACGGGGGAACGCTGAAGCTTTCTTT
CASSPGRGNAEAFF
>once|TRBD1|TRBJ1-4|TRBV12-5
TGTGCTAGTGGTGGTGGACAGGGACGGGAAAAACTGTTTTTT
CASGGGQGREKLFF
>-|TRBD2|TRBJ2-3|TRBV7-2
TGTGCCAGCAGCTCTTCCCCCCCGGGGGGGCGAAGGGATACGCAGTATTTT
CASSSSPPGGRRDTQYF
>-|TRBD2|TRBJ2-3|TRBV15
TGTGCCACCAGCAGAGGCCTAGCGGGGGCCACAGATACGCAGTATTTT
CATSRGLAGATDTQYF
>-|TRBD1|TRBJ2-7|TRBV3-1/TRBV3-2
TGTGCCAGCAGCCAAGGGACAGGGCCCTACGAGCAGTACTTC
CASSQGTGPYEQYF
>-|TRBD1|TRBJ2-5|TRBV11-3
TGTGCCAGCAGCGTAACAGGGACAGGAGAGACCCAGTACTTC
CASSVTGTGETQYF
>-|-|TRBJ1-6|TRBV12-3/TRBV12-4
TGTGCCAGCAGCCAGCGTCCACCCCTCCACTTT
CASSQRPPLHF
>-|-|TRBJ2-3|TRBV19
TGTGCCAGTAGTATGGGGGGTTCAGATACGCAGTATTTT
CASSMGGSDTQYF
>-|TRBD1|TRBJ2-5|TRBV11-2
TGTGCCAGCAGCTGGGGACAGGTTGTCCAAGAGACCCAGTACTTC
CASSWGQVVQETQYF
>-|TRBD1|TRBJ1-4|TRBV7-9
TGTGCCAGCAGCTTAGGGACAGGGGTGGCAACTAATGAAAAACTGTTTTTT
CASSLGTGVATNEKLFF
>-|-|TRBJ1-1|TRBV25-1
TGTGCCAGCAGTGAATCTCTAATGCGGTTGAACACTGAAGCTTTCTTT
CASSESLMRLNTEAFF
>few|-|TRBJ1-5|TRBV12-3/TRBV12-4
TGTGCCTGGGGGCATACCAATCAGCCCCAGCATTTT
CAWGHTNQPQHF
>-|-|TRBJ1-2|TRBV20-1
TGCAGTGCTAGTATAGCCTCGGGCTATGGCTACACCTTC
CSASIASGYGYTF
>-|-|TRBJ2-7|TRBV6-5
TGTGCCAGCAGTTACCGACAGGTCAGCTCCTACGAGCAGTACTTC
CASSYRQVSSYEQYF
>-|TRBD2|TRBJ2-7|TRBV4-1
TGCGCCAGCAGCCAAGTACTGGTAGCGGGGACTTCCTACGAGCAGTACTTC
CASSQVLVAGTSYEQYF
>-|TRBD1|TRBJ2-4|TRBV18
TGTGCCAGCTCACCACCGCCCTCGACAGGGGGCAAAAACATTCAGTACTTC
CASSPPPSTGGKNIQYF
>-|-|TRBJ1-4|TRBV5-4
TGTGCCAGCAGCTTGCCGGGGAGGGATGAAAAACTGTTTTTT
CASSLPGRDEKLFF
>-|TRBD1|TRBJ2-7|TRBV7-8
TGTGCCAGCAGCTTAGAAGGGGCCGGGACAGGAACCTACCTGTGCTTC
CASSLEGAGTGTYLCF
>-|TRBD1|TRBJ1-1|TRBV5-1
TGCGCCAGCAGCCTAAGGACAGGGTCGGCCACTGAAGCTTTCTTT
CASSLRTGSATEAFF
>-|-|TRBJ1-2|TRBV28
TGTGCCAGCAGTACAGGGATCTATGGCTACACCTTC
CASSTGIYGYTF
>-|-|TRBJ2-4|TRBV21-1
TGTGCCATTTACCTAATGGTGGCCAAAAACATTCAGTACTTC
CAIYLMVAKNIQYF
>-|-|TRBJ2-7|TRBV29-1
TGCAGCGTTGAAGAACTTCGGGGAACTAGCTCCTACGAGCAGTACTTC
CSVEELRGTSSYEQYF
>-|-|TRBJ1-2|TRBV7-9
TGTGCCAGCAGCTTAAGAACAATCGCTGACTATGGCTACACCTTC
CASSLRTIADYGYTF
>-|TRBD1|TRBJ2-7|TRBV28
TGTGCCAGCAGTTCCCTACAGGGGGCGCGGGGCGAGCAGTACTTC
CASSSLQGARGEQYF
>-|TRBD1|TRBJ2-5|TRBV2
TGTGCCAGCAGTGTGGACAGGACCCAAGAGACCCAGTACTTC
CASSVDRTQETQYF
>-|-|TRBJ2-4|TRBV20-1
TGCAGTGCTAGTGGGACATCCTTCAAAAACATTCAGTACTTC
CSASGTSFKNIQYF
>-|-|TRBJ1-2|TRBV18
TGTGCCAGCTCACCACCAAAAGGGGCGAGTAGGTATGGCTACACCTTC
CASSPPKGASRYGYTF
>-|TRBD1|TRBJ2-7|TRBV6-6
TGTGCCAGCAGCGCCAGTTGGGGACAGGGGGAGTTCGAGCAGTACTTC
CASSASWGQGEFEQYF
>-|-|TRBJ1-1|TRBV7-9
TGTGCCAGCAGCTTAGGGGGGGAGGACACTGAAGCTTTCTTT
CASSLGGEDTEAFF
>-|TRBD2|TRBJ2-1|TRBV5-6
TGTGCCAGCAGCTTCCGTGGGACTAGCGGCTTCAATGAGCAGTTCTTC
CASSFRGTSGFNEQFF
>-|TRBD2|TRBJ2-1|TRBV7-9
TGTGCCAGCAGCCCGACTAGCGGGGGGGCCAATGAGCAGTTCTTC
CASSPTSGGANEQFF
>-|-|TRBJ2-2|TRBV6-4
TGTGCCAGGACTGGCCGGAAAAACACCGGGGAGCTGTTTTTT
CARTGRKNTGELFF
>-|TRBD2|TRBJ2-3|TRBV14
TGTGCCAGCAGCCAAGTTCCAGCGGGGGGGCCCTGGGGCACAGATACGCAGTATTTT
CASSQVPAGGPWGTDTQYF
>few|-|TRBJ1-6|TRBV12-3/TRBV12-4
TGTGCCAGCATGGGGGGGGCGCCCCGAACCCTCCACTTT
CASMGGAPRTLHF
>-|-|TRBJ1-1|TRBV6-5
TGTGCCAGCAGTAACGGTTCCCCGAACACTGAAGCTTTCTTT
CASSNGSPNTEAFF
>-|TRBD2|TRBJ2-5|TRBV11-2
TGTGCCAGCAGCTTAGTGGTTAGCGGGGAGACCCAGTACTTC
CASSLVVSGETQYF
>few|-|TRBJ2-3|TRBV7-9
TGTGCCAGCAGCTTTGATGGGGGGGCCGATACGCAGTATTTT
CASSFDGGADTQYF
>-|TRBD1|TRBJ1-6|TRBV30
TGTGCCTGGTCCCGGGACAGGGCTACACCCCTCCACTTT
CAWSRDRATPLHF
>-|TRBD2|TRBJ2-1|TRBV4-1
TGCGCCAGCAGCCAGAGGAGCGGCGGGGGGTCCCGTTCCTACAATGAGCAGTTCTTC
CASSQRSGGGSRSYNEQFF
>few|-|TRBJ1-6|TRBV7-3
TGTGCCAGCAGCTTAGGCAATTCACCCCTCCACTTT
CASSLGNSPLHF
>-|TRBD2|TRBJ2-5|TRBV4-1
TGCGCCAGCAGCCAAGTTGGGAGGGTGGAGACCCAGTACTTC
CASSQVGRVETQYF
>few|-|TRBJ1-3|TRBV18
TGTGCCAGCTCACCTGGGGGCTTGCACACCATATATTTT
CASSPGGLHTIYF